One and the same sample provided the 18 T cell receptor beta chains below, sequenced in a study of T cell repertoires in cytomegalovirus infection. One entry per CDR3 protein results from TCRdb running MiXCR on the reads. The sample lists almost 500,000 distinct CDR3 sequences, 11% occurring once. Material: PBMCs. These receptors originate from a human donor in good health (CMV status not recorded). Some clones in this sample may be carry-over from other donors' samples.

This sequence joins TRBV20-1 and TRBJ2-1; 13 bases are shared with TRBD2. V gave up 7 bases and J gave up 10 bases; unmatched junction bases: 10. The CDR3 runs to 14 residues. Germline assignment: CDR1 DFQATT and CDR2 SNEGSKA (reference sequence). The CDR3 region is CSGVTSGGAREQFF. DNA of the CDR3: TGCAGTGGAGTTACTAGCGGGGGGGCGCGGGAGCAGTTCTTC.

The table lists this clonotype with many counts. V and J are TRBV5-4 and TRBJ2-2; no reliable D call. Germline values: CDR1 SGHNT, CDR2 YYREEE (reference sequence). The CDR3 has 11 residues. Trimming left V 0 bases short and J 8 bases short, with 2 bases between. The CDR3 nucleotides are TGTGCCAGCAGCTTGGATGGGGAGCTGTTTTTT. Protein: CASSLDGELFF.

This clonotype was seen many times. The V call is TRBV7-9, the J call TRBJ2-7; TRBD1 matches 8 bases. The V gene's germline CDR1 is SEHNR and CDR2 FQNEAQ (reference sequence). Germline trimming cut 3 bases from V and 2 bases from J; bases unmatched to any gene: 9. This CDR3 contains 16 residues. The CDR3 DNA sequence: TGTGCCAGCAGCTTGGGGTTCCGGGACAGGACCTACGAGCAGTACTTC. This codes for CASSLGFRDRTYEQYF.

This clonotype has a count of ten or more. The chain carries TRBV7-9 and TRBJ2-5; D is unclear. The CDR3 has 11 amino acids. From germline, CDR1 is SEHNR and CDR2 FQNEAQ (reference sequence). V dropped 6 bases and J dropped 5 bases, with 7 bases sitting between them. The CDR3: CASSFKETQYF. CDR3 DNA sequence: TGTGCCAGCAGTTTTAAGGAGACCCAGTACTTC.

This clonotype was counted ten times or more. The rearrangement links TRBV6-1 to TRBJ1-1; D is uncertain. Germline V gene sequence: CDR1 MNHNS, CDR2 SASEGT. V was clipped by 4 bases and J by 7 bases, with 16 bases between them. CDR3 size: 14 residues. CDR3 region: CASSGLGRPDEAFF. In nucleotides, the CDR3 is TGTGCCAGCAGTGGACTCGGAAGGCCTGATGAAGCTTTCTTT.

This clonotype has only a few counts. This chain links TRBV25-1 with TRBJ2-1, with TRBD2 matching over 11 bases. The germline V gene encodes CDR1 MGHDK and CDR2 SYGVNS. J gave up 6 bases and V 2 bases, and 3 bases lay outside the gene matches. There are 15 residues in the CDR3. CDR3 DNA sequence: TGTGCCAGCAGTGAACCTAGCGGGAGGCTCAATGAGCAGTTCTTC. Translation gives CASSEPSGRLNEQFF.

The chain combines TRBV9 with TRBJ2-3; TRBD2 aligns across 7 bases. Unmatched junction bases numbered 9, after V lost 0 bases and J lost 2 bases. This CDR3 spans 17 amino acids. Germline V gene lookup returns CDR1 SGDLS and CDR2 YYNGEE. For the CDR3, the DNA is TGTGCCAGCAGCGTAGATATGGCTAGCGGATACACAGATACGCAGTATTTT. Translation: CASSVDMASGYTDTQYF.

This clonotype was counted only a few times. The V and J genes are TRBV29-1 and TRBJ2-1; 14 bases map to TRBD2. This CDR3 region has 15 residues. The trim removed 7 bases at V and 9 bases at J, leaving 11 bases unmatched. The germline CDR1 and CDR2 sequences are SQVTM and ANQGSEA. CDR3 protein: CSAAAGTSGRSEQFF. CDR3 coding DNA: TGCAGCGCAGCGGCCGGGACTAGCGGGAGAAGTGAGCAGTTCTTC.

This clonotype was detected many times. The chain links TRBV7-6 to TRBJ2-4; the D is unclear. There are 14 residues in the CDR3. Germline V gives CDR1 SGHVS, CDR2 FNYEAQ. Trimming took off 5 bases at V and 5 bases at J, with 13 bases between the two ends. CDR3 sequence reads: CASSRYERENIQYF. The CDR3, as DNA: TGTGCCAGCAGCCGGTATGAGCGCGAAAACATTCAGTACTTC.

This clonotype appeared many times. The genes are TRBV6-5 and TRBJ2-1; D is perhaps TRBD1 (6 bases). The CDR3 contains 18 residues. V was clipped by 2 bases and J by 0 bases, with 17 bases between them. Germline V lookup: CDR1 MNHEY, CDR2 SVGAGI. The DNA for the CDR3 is TGTGCCAGCAGTTACAGAGATCCCGGGACATCCTCCTACAATGAGCAGTTCTTC. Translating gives CASSYRDPGTSSYNEQFF.

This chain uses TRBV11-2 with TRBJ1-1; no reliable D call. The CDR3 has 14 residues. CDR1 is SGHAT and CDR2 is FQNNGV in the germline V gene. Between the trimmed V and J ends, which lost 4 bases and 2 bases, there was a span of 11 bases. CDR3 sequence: CASSSTPFNTEAFF. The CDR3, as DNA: TGTGCCAGCAGCTCGACACCTTTTAACACTGAAGCTTTCTTT.

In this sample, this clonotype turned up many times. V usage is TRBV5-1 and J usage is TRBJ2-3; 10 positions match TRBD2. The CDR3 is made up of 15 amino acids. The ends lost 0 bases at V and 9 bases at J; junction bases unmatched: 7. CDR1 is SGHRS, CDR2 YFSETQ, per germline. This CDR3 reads CASSLVSSGRRTQYF. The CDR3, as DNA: TGCGCCAGCAGCTTGGTGTCTAGCGGGAGACGGACGCAGTATTTT. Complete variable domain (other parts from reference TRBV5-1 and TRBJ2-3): KAGVTQTPRYLIKTRGQQVTLSCSPISGHRSVSWYQQTPGQGLQFLFEYFSETQRNKGNFPGRFSGRQFSNSRSEMNVSTLELGDSALYLCASSLVSSGRRTQYFGPGTRLTVL.

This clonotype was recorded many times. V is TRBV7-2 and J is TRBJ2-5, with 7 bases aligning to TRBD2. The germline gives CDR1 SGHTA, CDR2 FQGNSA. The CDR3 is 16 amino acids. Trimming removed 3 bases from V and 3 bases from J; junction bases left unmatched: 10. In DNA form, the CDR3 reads TGTGCCAGCAGCTTCACCCGACTAGCCGGTGAAGAGACCCAGTACTTC. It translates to CASSFTRLAGEETQYF.

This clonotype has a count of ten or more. For the CDR3, the DNA is TGTGCCAGCAGCTTAATTTCGTATCCGTCCCCCTACGAGCAGTACTTC. Its translation: CASSLISYPSPYEQYF. The chain joins TRBV7-8 to TRBJ2-7; D gene uncertain. Trimming took off 2 bases at V and 2 bases at J, with 16 bases between the two ends. There are 16 residues in the CDR3. CDR1 SGHVS and CDR2 FQNEAQ come from the germline V gene.

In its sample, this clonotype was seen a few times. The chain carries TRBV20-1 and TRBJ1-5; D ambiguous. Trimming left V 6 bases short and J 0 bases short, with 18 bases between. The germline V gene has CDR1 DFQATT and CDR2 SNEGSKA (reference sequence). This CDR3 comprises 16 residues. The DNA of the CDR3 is TGCAGTGCCCTAAGCTCATACAGCGGTAGCAATCAGCCCCAGCATTTT. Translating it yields CSALSSYSGSNQPQHF.

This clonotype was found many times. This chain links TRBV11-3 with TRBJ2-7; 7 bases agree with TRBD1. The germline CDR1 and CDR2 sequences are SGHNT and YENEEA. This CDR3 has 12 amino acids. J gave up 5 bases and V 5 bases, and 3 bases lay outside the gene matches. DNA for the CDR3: TGTGCCAGCAGCCAAGGGGGCCACGAGCAGTACTTC. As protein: CASSQGGHEQYF.

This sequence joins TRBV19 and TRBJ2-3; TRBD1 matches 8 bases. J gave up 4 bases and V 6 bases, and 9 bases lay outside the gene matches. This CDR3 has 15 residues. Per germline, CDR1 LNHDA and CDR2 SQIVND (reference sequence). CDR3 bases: TGTGCCAGTAGCCCGTTGGACAGGGACTCAGATACGCAGTATTTT. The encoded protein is CASSPLDRDSDTQYF. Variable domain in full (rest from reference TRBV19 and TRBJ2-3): DGGITQSPKYLFRKEGQNVTLSCEQNLNHDAMYWYRQDPGQGLRLIYYSQIVNDFQKGDIAEGYSVSREKKESFPLTVTSAQKNPTAFYLCASSPLDRDSDTQYFGPGTRLTVL.

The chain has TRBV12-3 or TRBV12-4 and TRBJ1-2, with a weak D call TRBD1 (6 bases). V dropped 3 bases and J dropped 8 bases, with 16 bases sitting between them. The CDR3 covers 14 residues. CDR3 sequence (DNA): TGTGCCAGCAGTTTGTGGAGGTCTGGACAGGGCTACACCTTC. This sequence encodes CASSLWRSGQGYTF.